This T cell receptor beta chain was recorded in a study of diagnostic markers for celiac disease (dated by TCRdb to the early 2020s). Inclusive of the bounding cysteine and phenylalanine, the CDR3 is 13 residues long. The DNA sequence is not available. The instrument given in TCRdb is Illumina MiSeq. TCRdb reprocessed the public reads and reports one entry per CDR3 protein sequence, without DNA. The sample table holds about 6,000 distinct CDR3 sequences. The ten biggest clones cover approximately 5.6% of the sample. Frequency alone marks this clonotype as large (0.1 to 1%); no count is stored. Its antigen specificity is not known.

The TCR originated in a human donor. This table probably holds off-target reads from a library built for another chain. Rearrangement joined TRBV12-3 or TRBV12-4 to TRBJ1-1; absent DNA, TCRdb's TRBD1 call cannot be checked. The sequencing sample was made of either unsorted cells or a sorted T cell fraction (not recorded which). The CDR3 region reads CASTPRGFTEAFF.